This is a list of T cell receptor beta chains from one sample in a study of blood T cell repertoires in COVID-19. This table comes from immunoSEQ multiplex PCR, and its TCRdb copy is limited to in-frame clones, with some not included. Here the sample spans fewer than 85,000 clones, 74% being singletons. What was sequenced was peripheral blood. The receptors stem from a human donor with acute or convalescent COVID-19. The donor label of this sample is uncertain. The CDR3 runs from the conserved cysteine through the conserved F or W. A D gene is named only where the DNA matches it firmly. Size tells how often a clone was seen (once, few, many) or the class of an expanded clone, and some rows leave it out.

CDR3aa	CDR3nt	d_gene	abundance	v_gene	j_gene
CASSQSYEQYF	TGTGCCAGCTCCCAATCCTACGAGCAGTACTTC	.	.	TRBV18	TRBJ2-7
CASSFRGFGNTEAFF	TGTGCCAGTAGTTTCAGGGGGTTCGGGAACACTGAAGCTTTCTTT	TRBD1	.	TRBV19	TRBJ1-1
CATSSTPGQVGGTDTQYF	TGTGCCACCAGTTCCACTCCGGGACAGGTTGGGGGCACAGATACGCAGTATTTT	TRBD1	.	TRBV24-1	TRBJ2-3
CATSGLDLGNEQFF	TGTGCCACCAGTGGGCTGGACTTAGGAAATGAGCAGTTCTTC	.	.	TRBV24-1	TRBJ2-1
CSASPTSGVTDTQYF	TGCAGTGCTAGTCCGACTAGCGGGGTCACAGATACGCAGTATTTT	TRBD2	.	TRBV20-1	TRBJ2-3
CASRIGQGSYNEQFF	TGTGCCAGTAGAATCGGACAGGGTTCCTACAATGAGCAGTTCTTC	TRBD1	.	TRBV19	TRBJ2-1
CASSPGGTSGNTIYF	TGTGCCAGCAGTCCCGGCGGGACCTCTGGAAACACCATATATTTT	.	.	TRBV2	TRBJ1-3
CATSDSPVLGVSIQPQHF	TGTGCCACCAGTGATTCACCTGTGCTAGGGGTGTCGATTCAGCCCCAGCATTTT	.	.	TRBV24-1	TRBJ1-5
CASSVVGGGGETQYF	TGCGCCAGCAGTGTCGTGGGCGGGGGGGGAGAGACCCAGTACTTC	TRBD2	.	TRBV10-2	TRBJ2-5
CASSLRGGYTF	TGTGCCAGCAGCTTGCGAGGTGGCTACACCTTC	.	.	TRBV5-6	TRBJ1-2
CASSGWTGRETQYF	TGTGCCAGCAGCGGCTGGACAGGGCGAGAGACCCAGTACTTC	TRBD1	.	TRBV11-1	TRBJ2-5
CATGRGGQETQYF	TGTGCCACCGGGAGGGGGGGCCAAGAGACCCAGTACTTC	TRBD2	few	TRBV28	TRBJ2-5
CASSQDPSRSTGELFF	TGCGCCAGCAGCCAAGACCCCTCGCGGTCCACCGGGGAGCTGTTTTTT	.	.	TRBV4-3	TRBJ2-2
CAISDSGGSYNEQFF	TGTGCCATCAGTGACTCGGGAGGCTCCTACAATGAGCAGTTCTTC	TRBD2	.	TRBV10-3	TRBJ2-1
CASTGTWAGGLDGYTF	TGTGCCAGTACCGGTACTTGGGCAGGGGGGCTGGATGGCTACACCTTC	TRBD1	.	TRBV19	TRBJ1-2
CASSPTGQGETQYF	TGTGCCAGCAGCCCGACAGGCCAGGGAGAGACCCAGTACTTC	.	.	TRBV5-4	TRBJ2-5
CATSRRGVRGGYTF	TGTGCCACCAGCCGCCGGGGGGTCCGAGGGGGCTACACCTTC	.	.	TRBV15	TRBJ1-2
CASSRQGRTEAFF	TGTGCCAGCAGCCGACAGGGTCGGACTGAAGCTTTCTTT	TRBD1	.	TRBV6-4	TRBJ1-1
CASSLEGVGTQYF	TGTGCCAGCAGCTTAGAAGGGGTCGGGACCCAGTACTTC	.	once	TRBV7-2	TRBJ2-5
CASSIGGETQYF	TGTGCCAGCAGCATCGGGGGAGAGACCCAGTACTTC	.	.	TRBV5-6	TRBJ2-5
CASSTGSAGELFF	TGCGCCAGCAGCACCGGAAGCGCCGGGGAGCTGTTTTTT	.	.	TRBV5-1	TRBJ2-2
CASSLRLVLEAFF	TGTGCCAGCAGCTTAAGACTGGTTTTGGAAGCTTTCTTT	.	.	TRBV7-2	TRBJ1-1
CASSLISSRRGTGELFF	TGTGCCAGCAGCTTAATCAGTAGCCGGCGGGGGACCGGGGAGCTGTTTTTT	TRBD2	once	TRBV7-2	TRBJ2-2
CSARRASGNTIYF	TGCAGCGCCCGGAGAGCCTCTGGAAACACCATATATTTT	.	.	TRBV29-1	TRBJ1-3
CSASLAGGRDEQFF	TGCAGTGCTAGTCTAGCGGGGGGGCGGGATGAGCAGTTCTTC	TRBD2	once	TRBV20-1	TRBJ2-1
CASSQNRDSSYGYTF	TGTGCCAGCAGCCAAAACCGGGACAGCTCCTATGGCTACACCTTC	TRBD1	.	TRBV4-2	TRBJ1-2
CAWSTIAGVDPDTQYF	TGTGCCTGGAGTACGATAGCGGGAGTTGACCCAGATACGCAGTATTTT	TRBD2	.	TRBV30	TRBJ2-3
CASSSYRTGETQYF	TGTGCCAGTAGTTCCTATCGGACTGGGGAGACCCAGTACTTC	.	.	TRBV19	TRBJ2-5
CASSQALASGSSSYEQYF	TGCGCCAGCAGCCAAGCCCTGGCTAGCGGGAGTTCCTCGTACGAGCAGTACTTC	TRBD2	.	TRBV4-3	TRBJ2-7
CASSLQQDQPQHF	TGTGCCAGCAGCTTACAACAGGATCAGCCCCAGCATTTT	.	.	TRBV7-2	TRBJ1-5
CASSSYRGGTDTQYF	TGTGCCAGCAGTTCGTACAGGGGCGGCACAGATACGCAGTATTTT	TRBD1	.	TRBV6-2/TRBV6-3	TRBJ2-3
CASSSSLATSSYNEQFF	TGTGCCAGCAGCTCTAGCCTAGCGACGAGCTCCTACAATGAGCAGTTCTTC	.	once	TRBV7-9	TRBJ2-1
CASSLGQGARGYTF	TGTGCCAGCAGCTTGGGACAGGGGGCGAGGGGCTACACCTTC	TRBD1	.	TRBV5-6	TRBJ1-2
CASRQEGVLGNTIYF	TGTGCCAGCAGACAGGAGGGAGTTCTAGGAAACACCATATATTTT	.	once	TRBV7-2	TRBJ1-3
CASSLAFNSAGAFF	TGTGCCAGCAGCTTAGCGTTTAACAGTGCTGGAGCTTTCTTT	.	.	TRBV7-2	TRBJ1-1
CASSYSTIFNSPLHF	TGTGCCAGCAGTTACTCGACAATCTTTAATTCACCCCTCCACTTT	.	once	TRBV6-2/TRBV6-3	TRBJ1-6
CASRRSLVQGASTGANVLTF	TGTGCCAGCAGGCGTAGCCTCGTACAGGGGGCATCAACTGGGGCCAACGTCCTGACTTTC	TRBD1	.	TRBV27	TRBJ2-6
CAWSPQTNSPLHF	TGTGCCTGGAGTCCACAGACGAATTCACCCCTCCACTTT	.	few	TRBV30	TRBJ1-6
CAWDRGSPSAGELFF	TGTGCCTGGGACAGGGGTTCCCCTTCGGCCGGGGAGCTGTTTTTT	TRBD1	.	TRBV30	TRBJ2-2
CAWSRDRGYEQYF	TGTGCCTGGAGTCGGGACAGGGGCTACGAGCAGTACTTC	TRBD1	medium-sized	TRBV30	TRBJ2-7
CASRSPWGGPYNEQFF	TGTGCCAGCAGATCCCCTTGGGGGGGGCCGTACAATGAGCAGTTCTTC	.	.	TRBV7-9	TRBJ2-1
CASTPDGTGVTDTQYF	TGCGCCAGCACCCCGGACGGGACAGGGGTCACAGATACGCAGTATTTT	TRBD1	few	TRBV5-1	TRBJ2-3
CASSVEGSGRGNEQFF	TGTGCCAGCAGCGTAGAAGGTAGCGGGAGGGGGAATGAGCAGTTCTTC	TRBD2	few	TRBV9	TRBJ2-1
CASSLEPGPRIYSNQPQHF	TGTGCCAGCAGCTTGGAACCAGGGCCGCGGATCTATAGCAATCAGCCCCAGCATTTT	.	.	TRBV5-6	TRBJ1-5
CASSVGGGNEKLFF	TGTGCCAGCAGCGTGGGCGGGGGTAATGAAAAACTGTTTTTT	.	.	TRBV9	TRBJ1-4
CASSSGTALNSPLHF	TGTGCCAGCAGCTCAGGGACAGCGCTTAATTCACCCCTCCACTTT	TRBD1	.	TRBV2	TRBJ1-6
CASLLAGVRSYNEQFF	TGTGCCAGCCTACTAGCGGGGGTCCGCTCCTACAATGAGCAGTTCTTC	TRBD2	once	TRBV2	TRBJ2-1
CASSLDRFSPLHF	TGTGCCAGCAGCCTGGACAGATTCTCACCCCTCCACTTT	.	.	TRBV6-4	TRBJ1-6
CASSQGDRGNTIYF	TGTGCCAGCAGCCAAGGGGACAGGGGGAACACCATATATTTT	TRBD1	.	TRBV3-1/TRBV3-2	TRBJ1-3
CASSFAQTGATGELFF	TGCGCCAGCAGCTTCGCCCAAACAGGGGCCACCGGGGAGCTGTTTTTT	TRBD1	.	TRBV5-1	TRBJ2-2
CASSQVGDQETQYF	TGTGCCAGCAGCCAAGTCGGGGACCAAGAGACCCAGTACTTC	.	.	TRBV4-2	TRBJ2-5
CASEGKSGGANNEQFF	TGTGCCAGTGAGGGAAAAAGCGGGGGGGCAAATAATGAGCAGTTCTTC	TRBD2	.	TRBV19	TRBJ2-1
CASSRTTGNDYGYTF	TGCGCCAGCAGCCGAACGACAGGGAATGACTATGGCTACACCTTC	TRBD1	.	TRBV4-3	TRBJ1-2
CASSRLGTSGRDTQYF	TGTGCCAGCAGCAGATTAGGGACTAGCGGTCGAGATACGCAGTATTTT	TRBD2	.	TRBV9	TRBJ2-3
CATSGVNYNEQFF	TGTGCCACCAGTGGAGTAAACTACAATGAGCAGTTCTTC	.	.	TRBV24-1	TRBJ2-1
CATSEGQANTGELFF	TGTGCCACCAGTGAGGGACAAGCGAACACCGGGGAGCTGTTTTTT	.	.	TRBV24-1	TRBJ2-2
CATSSSTAGELFF	TGTGCCACCAGTTCTTCGACAGCCGGGGAGCTGTTTTTT	.	.	TRBV24-1	TRBJ2-2